These 20 T cell receptor beta chains were sequenced from one sample in a study of CD8 T cells in ankylosing spondylitis (dated by TCRdb to 2016 to 2017). Library generation was performed with 5' RACE. The sample was run on an Illumina HiSeq 2500. Through fastp at Q25 and MiXCR, TCRdb rebuilt clones from the public reads, retaining in-frame beta chains. When rows share a CDR3 protein, they turn into one entry using the most common DNA and genes. This sample lists approximately 250,000 distinct CDR3 sequences; roughly a third were detected once. The ten largest clones take up 4% to 5% of the sample. Sequences were obtained from blood, either unsorted or a sorted T cell fraction (not recorded which). The receptors derive from a male donor with ankylosing spondylitis or in good health (not recorded which).

The rearrangement links TRBV29-1 to TRBJ2-1; D perhaps matches TRBD1 (5 bases). The CDR3 is 14 residues long. Germline V gene sequence: CDR1 SQVTM, CDR2 ANQGSEA. V lost 1 base, J lost 3 bases, and 10 bases lay in between. CDR3 DNA: TGCAGCGTTGAAGCGGATAGGGGCTACAATGAGCAGTTCTTC. Amino acids: CSVEADRGYNEQFF.

The rearrangement uses TRBV5-3 and TRBJ2-7; no reliable D call. TRBV5-3 carries the ORF label, with uncertain function. Trimming stripped 2 bases from V and 6 bases from J, with 18 bases between. This CDR3 is built from 15 residues. The chain's CDR3 is CARSLGRPLVGEQYF. Written as DNA, the CDR3 is TGTGCCAGAAGCTTAGGACGGCCCCTGGTGGGCGAGCAGTACTTC.

V usage is TRBV3-1 and J usage is TRBJ2-1; tentative D call: TRBD2 (6 bases). The germline V gene has CDR1 LGHDT and CDR2 YNNKEL (reference sequence). V lost 4 bases and J 6 bases, leaving 19 bases between the germline ends. The CDR3 extends over 16 amino acids. The CDR3 nucleotides are TGTGCCAGCAGCCGTAAATACGGGCTAGCGCTCAATGAGCAGTTCTTC. Encoded protein: CASSRKYGLALNEQFF.

This sequence joins TRBV5-1 and TRBJ1-2; D unclear. CDR3 length: 13 amino acids. V lost 1 base and J 4 bases, leaving 8 bases between the germline ends. Germline CDR1 is SGHRS and CDR2 is YFSETQ. CDR3 protein: CASSLSPSYGYTF. DNA of the CDR3: TGCGCCAGCAGCTTGAGTCCCAGCTATGGCTACACCTTC.

The gene calls are TRBV20-1 and TRBJ2-7; no clear D gene. Between the trimmed V and J ends, which lost 4 bases and 1 base, there was a span of 8 bases. Germline CDR1 reads DFQATT; CDR2 reads SNEGSKA (reference sequence). The CDR3 length is 12 residues. The CDR3 is CSATVSSYEQYF. The CDR3 DNA follows: TGCAGTGCTACGGTCAGTTCCTACGAGCAGTACTTC.

The rearrangement joins TRBV6-6 to TRBJ1-6; D unresolved. The germline gives CDR1 MNHNY, CDR2 SVGAGI (reference sequence). The CDR3 spans 13 residues. Trimming cost V 9 bases and J 10 bases, with 16 bases left between them. CDR3 loop: CARAQDGKSPLHF. The CDR3 nucleotides are TGTGCCAGAGCCCAGGATGGTAAATCACCCCTCCACTTT.

This clonotype was seen just once. The V gene is TRBV7-8, the J gene TRBJ2-5, with TRBD1 identical over 9 bases. V was pared by 6 bases and J by 5 bases, with 13 bases of the junction left unmatched. CDR1 SGHVS and CDR2 FQNEAQ come from the germline V gene. The CDR3 runs to 16 residues. The CDR3 sequence is CASRRTGDRDYETQYF. The DNA of the CDR3 is TGTGCCAGCAGACGGACGGGGGACAGGGATTACGAGACCCAGTACTTC.

In its sample, this clonotype was seen a few times. The chain's CDR3 is CASSGTGLNSGNTIYF. The CDR3 coding sequence is TGTGCCAGCAGCGGGACAGGACTCAACTCTGGAAACACCATATATTTT. The chain links TRBV12-3 or TRBV12-4 to TRBJ1-3; 8 nucleotides line up with TRBD1. This CDR3 comprises 16 residues. The V segment lost 6 bases and the J segment 0 bases; nucleotides outside the gene matches: 7.

This clonotype appeared a few times. The chain has TRBV10-2 and TRBJ2-1; no definite D call. V gave up 1 base and J gave up 9 bases, with 4 bases separating them. This CDR3 is built from 11 residues. Looked up from germline, CDR1 is WSHSY and CDR2 is SAAADI. This CDR3 is CASSEFGEQFF. The CDR3, as DNA: TGCGCCAGCAGTGAGTTCGGTGAGCAGTTCTTC.

The rearrangement joins TRBV20-1 to TRBJ2-5; D ambiguous. Germline V gene sequence: CDR1 DFQATT, CDR2 SNEGSKA (reference sequence). CDR3 length: 12 residues. V was cut by 8 bases and J by 1 base, with 11 bases left in between. CDR3 loop: CSPHRPQETQYF. CDR3 DNA: TGCAGTCCACACCGGCCCCAAGAGACCCAGTACTTC.

The chain couples TRBV10-3 to TRBJ2-1, with TRBD2 matching 13 bases. The V segment lost 6 bases and the J segment 6 bases; nucleotides outside the gene matches: 5. This CDR3 contains 15 residues. The germline CDR1 and CDR2 sequences are ENHRY and SYGVKD. This CDR3 reads CAISQTSGGANEQFF. CDR3 DNA sequence: TGTGCCATCAGCCAAACTAGCGGGGGGGCCAATGAGCAGTTCTTC.

The rearrangement uses TRBV12-3 or TRBV12-4 and TRBJ1-2; tentative D call: TRBD1 (5 bases). V lost 4 bases and J lost 4, with 10 bases in between. CDR3 length: 13 residues. The DNA of the CDR3 is TGTGCCAGCAGTTCGGGGGAACTCTATGGCTACACCTTC. It translates to CASSSGELYGYTF.

This chain joins TRBV9 and TRBJ2-3, with a tentative D call TRBD1 (5 bases). From germline, CDR1 is SGDLS and CDR2 YYNGEE. Trimming pared 3 bases from V and 2 bases from J, leaving 16 bases between. This CDR3 contains 16 residues. The CDR3, as DNA: TGTGCCAGCAGCGCACACAGGTCCAGCCCCACAGATACGCAGTATTTT. Its translation: CASSAHRSSPTDTQYF. Using reference TRBV9 and TRBJ2-3 for the parts outside the CDR3, the full variable domain is DSGVTQTPKHLITATGQRVTLRCSPRSGDLSVYWYQQSLDQGLQFLIQYYNGEERAKGNILERFSAQQFPDLHSELNLSSLELGDSALYFCASSAHRSSPTDTQYFGPGTRLTVL.

This clonotype turned up a few times. The chain employs TRBV15 and TRBJ2-7; 8 nucleotides line up with TRBD2. Germline loops: CDR1 LNHNV, CDR2 YYDKDF (reference sequence). Germline trimming cut 4 bases from V and 2 bases from J; bases unmatched to any gene: 7. The CDR3 loop spans 15 amino acids. CDR3 in amino acids: CATSTRTSNPYEQYF. The CDR3, as DNA: TGTGCCACCAGCACCAGGACTAGCAATCCCTACGAGCAGTACTTC. The entire variable domain, with the rest obtained from reference TRBV15 and TRBJ2-7, is as follows: DAMVIQNPRYQVTQFGKPVTLSCSQTLNHNVMYWYQQKSSQAPKLLFHYYDKDFNNEADTPDNFQSRRPNTSFCFLDIRSPGLGDTAMYLCATSTRTSNPYEQYFGPGTRLTVT.

There are a few counts of this clonotype. This chain links TRBV12-3 or TRBV12-4 with TRBJ2-1; D possibly corresponds to TRBD1 (6 bases). The CDR3 contains 15 residues. Deletions cut 0 bases from V and 8 bases from J, with 14 bases between. The CDR3 is CASSLAGGSRDEQFF. The CDR3 nucleotides read TGTGCCAGCAGTTTAGCAGGGGGTTCGCGGGATGAGCAGTTCTTC.

This chain joins TRBV9 and TRBJ2-7, with 7 bases lining up with TRBD2. J gave up 3 bases and V 4 bases, and 7 bases lay outside the gene matches. Germline values: CDR1 SGDLS, CDR2 YYNGEE. The CDR3 loop spans 14 amino acids. CDR3 bases: TGTGCCAGCAGCCCTCCGGGACTAAACTACGAGCAGTACTTC. Amino acid sequence: CASSPPGLNYEQYF.

This clonotype has a handful of counts. The chain employs TRBV6-5 and TRBJ1-2; D remains unclear. The ends were cut back, 0 bases at V and 8 bases at J, with 13 bases in the middle. This CDR3 has 14 amino acids. CDR1 and CDR2 from the germline V gene are MNHEY and SVGAGI. In DNA form, the CDR3 reads TGTGCCAGCAGTTACTCGAGACCGGAAAGGGGCTACACCTTC. Amino acid sequence: CASSYSRPERGYTF.

This clonotype was observed many times. The chain combines TRBV29-1 with TRBJ2-1, with unresolved D. Trimming stripped 3 bases from V and 9 bases from J, with 6 bases between. The CDR3 spans 10 residues. Looked up from germline, CDR1 is SQVTM and CDR2 is ANQGSEA. The CDR3 loop is CSVDPGEQFF. In DNA form, the CDR3 reads TGCAGCGTTGATCCAGGTGAGCAGTTCTTC.

This clonotype was seen a handful of times. The chain combines TRBV20-1 with TRBJ1-5; D not certain. V was pared by 4 bases and J by 6 bases, with 13 bases between. This CDR3 is 13 amino acids long. Germline values: CDR1 DFQATT, CDR2 SNEGSKA (reference sequence). CDR3 residues: CSAIKGEGQPQHF. In DNA, the CDR3 is TGCAGTGCTATCAAGGGAGAGGGTCAGCCCCAGCATTTT.

A few counts support this clonotype. The chain recombines TRBV20-1 with TRBJ2-1, with a tentative D call TRBD2 (5 bases). The CDR3 totals 16 residues. The V and J ends lost 6 bases and 2 bases respectively, with 20 bases between them. Germline-derived CDR1 and CDR2 are DFQATT and SNEGSKA (reference sequence). Here the CDR3 reads CSARALDYGAYNEQFF. The CDR3 coding sequence is TGCAGTGCGCGGGCCCTTGACTATGGCGCCTACAATGAGCAGTTCTTC.